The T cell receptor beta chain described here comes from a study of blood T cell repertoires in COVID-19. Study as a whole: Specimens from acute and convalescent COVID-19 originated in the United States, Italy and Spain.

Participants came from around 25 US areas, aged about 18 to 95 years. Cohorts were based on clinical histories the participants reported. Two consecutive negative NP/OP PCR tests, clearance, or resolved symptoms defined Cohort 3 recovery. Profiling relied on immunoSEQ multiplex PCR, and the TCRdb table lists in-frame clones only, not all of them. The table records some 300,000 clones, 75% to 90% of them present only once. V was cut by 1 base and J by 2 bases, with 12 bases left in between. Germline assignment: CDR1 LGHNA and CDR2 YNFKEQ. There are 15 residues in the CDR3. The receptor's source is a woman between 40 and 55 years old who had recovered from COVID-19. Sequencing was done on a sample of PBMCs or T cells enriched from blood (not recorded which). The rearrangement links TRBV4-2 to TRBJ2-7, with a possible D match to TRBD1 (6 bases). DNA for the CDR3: TGTGCCAGCAGCCAAGTCACCGGACAGCCCTACGAGCAGTACTTC. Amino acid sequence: CASSQVTGQPYEQYF.